The 12 T cell receptor beta chains in this list originate from one sample, sequenced in a study of T cells after yellow fever vaccination. TCRdb passed the 5' RACE reads through MiXCR, listing each CDR3 protein once. This sample has 300,000 to 400,000 distinct CDR3 sequences, with roughly 8.4% found just once. The sequencing used PBMCs, collected about 49 days after the first yellow fever vaccination. Receptors were obtained from a man aged 18 to 29 who received the YFV17D yellow fever vaccine.

The chain couples TRBV19 to TRBJ1-2; no reliable D call. In germline, CDR1 is LNHDA, CDR2 SQIVND (reference sequence). The length of the CDR3 is 11 residues. V lost 3 bases and J 5 bases, leaving 4 bases between the germline ends. CDR3 residues: CASSMTYGYTF. The DNA of the CDR3 is TGTGCCAGTAGTATGACGTATGGCTACACCTTC.

The V and J genes are TRBV29-1 and TRBJ2-2, with D tentatively TRBD1 (6 bases). The CDR3 runs to 14 residues. The V end was cut by 0 bases, the J end by 4 bases, with 9 bases between. Germline V lookup: CDR1 SQVTM, CDR2 ANQGSEA. The CDR3 protein is CSVEEQGGTGELFF. For the CDR3, the DNA is TGCAGCGTTGAAGAACAGGGCGGCACCGGGGAGCTGTTTTTT.

The genes are TRBV6-1 and TRBJ2-2; TRBD1 matches at 7 bases. The CDR3 has 17 amino acids. J lost 7 bases, V lost 7 bases, and 18 bases had no gene match. Germline-derived CDR1 and CDR2 are MNHNS and SASEGT. In DNA, the CDR3 is TGTGCCAGCATAAGGTTCCCCGGGCAGGGGGTTAACGGGGAGCTGTTTTTT. Its protein is CASIRFPGQGVNGELFF.

This clonotype was found a few times. The genes are TRBV5-1 and TRBJ2-3; TRBD1 aligns across 8 bases. V dropped 3 bases and J dropped 2; count of bases not matched to a gene: 5. Germline lookup yields CDR1 SGHRS and CDR2 YFSETQ. CDR3 length: 15 amino acids. The CDR3 loop is CASSSGQGTTDTQYF. In DNA form, the CDR3 reads TGCGCCAGCAGCTCCGGACAGGGAACCACAGATACGCAGTATTTT.

The chain recombines TRBV12-3 or TRBV12-4 with TRBJ2-7; TRBD1 agrees at 9 bases. V shed 4 bases, J shed 3 bases, and the junction held 7 bases outside the gene matches. The CDR3 length is 15 residues. The DNA of the CDR3 is TGTGCCAGCAGTTACCTCGGGACAGGGATCTACGAGCAGTACTTC. Protein product: CASSYLGTGIYEQYF.

This chain's CDR3 is CSARDTGQGYEQYF. The CDR3 nucleotides are TGCAGTGCTAGAGATACGGGACAGGGTTACGAGCAGTACTTC. The J gene is TRBJ2-7, the V gene TRBV20-1; 9 nucleotides align to TRBD1. J gave up 4 bases and V 0 bases, and 4 bases lay outside the gene matches. The germline gives CDR1 DFQATT, CDR2 SNEGSKA (reference sequence). This CDR3 spans 14 amino acids.

This clonotype has more than one count but fewer than ten. The genes are TRBV6-1 and TRBJ2-1, with 8 bases matching TRBD2. V was clipped by 7 bases and J by 9 bases; unmatched bases: 8. The CDR3 covers 13 residues. Germline-derived CDR1 and CDR2 are MNHNS and SASEGT. The CDR3 nucleotides are TGTGCCAGCACCATCCCCGGGGGGGGTGAGCAGTTCTTC. It yields the protein CASTIPGGGEQFF.

Only a few counts were recorded for this clonotype. This sequence joins TRBV10-3 and TRBJ1-1; unclear D gene. Germline V gene sequence: CDR1 ENHRY, CDR2 SYGVKD. The CDR3 spans 13 residues. V dropped 6 bases and J dropped 7 bases, with 15 bases sitting between them. The CDR3 nucleotides are TGTGCCATCAGCGACTATACAGCAGTTGAAGCTTTCTTT. It specifies CAISDYTAVEAFF.

This clonotype was counted between two and nine times. This rearrangement joins TRBV5-5 to TRBJ2-7; unclear D gene. The CDR3 has 11 residues. Germline V gene lookup returns CDR1 SGHKS and CDR2 YYEKEE (reference sequence). Trimming removed 3 bases from V and 1 base from J, with 2 bases in between. The CDR3 nucleotides read TGTGCCAGCAGCTGGTCCTACGAGCAGTACTTC. As protein: CASSWSYEQYF.

This rearrangement joins TRBV11-2 to TRBJ2-7; no definite D call. This CDR3 is 13 amino acids long. From germline, CDR1 is SGHAT and CDR2 FQNNGV. V was shortened by 3 bases and J by 5 bases, with 11 bases between the two germline ends. The CDR3 loop reads CASSFPGSDEQYF. CDR3 in DNA: TGTGCCAGCAGCTTCCCGGGTTCCGACGAGCAGTACTTC.

This clonotype appeared a few times. The V and J genes are TRBV4-2 and TRBJ1-3; D is ambiguous. The CDR3 is 16 residues long. The V end was cut by 4 bases, the J end by 0 bases, with 13 bases between. Germline CDR1 is LGHNA and CDR2 is YNFKEQ. This CDR3 reads CASSPVQPSSGNTIYF. The CDR3 DNA reads TGTGCCAGCAGCCCAGTCCAACCGAGCTCTGGAAACACCATATATTTT.

V and J are TRBV9 and TRBJ2-7; 7 bases agree with TRBD2. Germline lookup yields CDR1 SGDLS and CDR2 YYNGEE. The J segment lost 3 bases and the V segment lost 7 bases, leaving 4 bases of the junction unmatched. The CDR3 covers 12 residues. This chain's CDR3 is CASGRGGYEQYF. CDR3 nucleotide sequence: TGTGCCAGCGGACGCGGGGGCTACGAGCAGTACTTC.